The clone carrying this TCR beta chain has just a few counts. No antigen is known for it. Germline V lookup: CDR1 MGHRA, CDR2 YSYEKL. Deletions cut 7 bases from V and 7 bases from J, with 25 bases between. CDR3 length: 16 amino acids. This sample is drawn from a study of T-cell memory formation after mild COVID-19. Study-level background: The study found TCR clusters largely donor specific.

Findings and limits, study-wide: A second wave expanding day 15 to 37 was CD4+-biased; contracting clones were balanced. Researchers report contracting CD4+ clones mostly in CM and EM, with CD8+ clones in EMRA.

TCRdb fed the 5' RACE reads into MiXCR, producing one record per CDR3 protein. This table holds just under 350,000 distinct CDR3 sequences, 10% to 15% found once. The sample was PBMCs or a T cell subset sorted from them (not recorded which). The sequence was collected from a man younger than 35 who had mild COVID-19 (a few samples of this study predate the infection). Cell type and time point are not known. The J gene is TRBJ1-2, the V gene TRBV4-1; TRBD1 is a possible D gene (5 bases). The CDR3 loop reads CASTPGDGREGRGYTF. The DNA of the CDR3 is TGCGCCAGCACCCCCGGTGACGGCAGGGAAGGTCGTGGCTACACCTTC.